Here is one TCR beta chain with its context. What antigen it recognizes has not been identified. Per-base qualities were not stored, and no clone one base away is much larger. This sample is part of a study of blood T cell repertoires in COVID-19 (dated by TCRdb to 2020 to 2022). A note on the overall study: The collaborator samples originated in the United States, Italy and Spain and spanned the acute and convalescent phases of COVID-19. The prospective study material was composed of cDNA or gDNA derived from T cells, B-cell-depleted T cells, or PBMCs. Subjects who had been exposed to COVID-19, were actively infected with it, or had recovered from it provided the deeply sampled blood TCRbeta repertoires that made up the dataset. A freely available public database, intended as a resource for researchers studying the immune response to SARS-CoV-2, is where the repertoires were released. Samples were obtained from the ongoing ImmuneRACE study (first 160 participants) and from about 1,300 subjects provided by 6 global collaborators. Sample metadata almost always included a de-identified subject ID, COVID-19 status, age in years and sex. HLA class I and class II types, where available, came from metadata supplied by the sample provider rather than from assay-based typing. Results the study describes overall, beyond this receptor: The quantity of clinical and demographic metadata differed by source and by participant and was supplied without curation.

The immunoSEQ Assay, a bias-controlled multiplex PCR, was used to amplify TCRbeta CDR3 regions from genomic DNA. Processing in the source paper ran as follows. The number of nucleated cells in each sample was estimated from the amplification of reference gene primers within the assay. To quantify the absolute abundance of each unique TCRbeta CDR3 rearrangement, sequence reads were collapsed and filtered. For each sample, productive Simpson clonality was calculated by taking the square root of Simpson's diversity index across productive rearrangements. TCRdb retrieved this table from immuneACCESS and kept in-frame rearrangements only. Not all clones are present; in checked studies, unresolved V genes account for under half, and no reason is known for the remainder. That table furnishes V, J and clone size, whereas the DNA furnished D and trimming. Recorded for this sample are 200,000 to 250,000 clones; roughly 86% of them occurred a single time. The leading ten clones occupy approximately 13% of the sample.

Whole blood was collected in K2EDTA tubes by collaborating institutions according to the institutions' own protocols. For TCRbeta analysis, collaborators shipped samples as frozen whole blood, isolated PBMCs, or DNA extracted from either of those sample types. The TCR comes from a man older than 75 with acute or convalescent COVID-19. The sample taken for sequencing was peripheral blood.

The CDR3 reads as follows: CASSVVDRGTDTQYF. The sequence in DNA is TGTGCCAGCAGCGTAGTGGACAGGGGCACAGATACGCAGTATTTT. In this chain, TRBV9 is recombined with TRBJ2-3; TRBD1 aligns with 8 central bases. From its cysteine to its phenylalanine, the CDR3 spans 15 amino acids. This entry keeps only the CDR3 DNA: 45 bases, framed from base 1. CDR1 SGDLS and CDR2 YYNGEE are derived from the germline V gene. Trimming leaves V shorter by 0 bases and J shorter by 1 base, with the junction holding 1 base beyond the gene matches.